The present T cell receptor (beta chain) was sequenced within a study of Graves' ophthalmopathy and Graves' hyperthyroidism. Concerning this clonotype itself: What it binds is unknown.

General study findings and limits: Clonotypes were expanded in thyroid at above 0.001 frequency, and most also appeared in blood.

Germline CDR1 and CDR2: ENHRY and SYGVKD. With 10 bases clipped from V and 1 base from J, the junction kept 11 bases outside the gene matches. The CDR3 has 15 amino acids. TCR beta CDR3 amplification used RNA transcripts. RT-PCR with HTBI primers came first, then second-round multiplex PCR. TCRdb itself ran the multiplex PCR reads through MiXCR, one entry per CDR3 protein. Here the sample spans about 740,000 distinct CDR3 sequences, approximately 40% being singletons. Sequenced: peripheral blood. The receptor's source is an adult man with Graves' ophthalmopathy. The chain combines TRBV10-3 with TRBJ2-7; 9 bases match TRBD1. Here the CDR3 reads CASSRRDRVSYEQYF. In nucleotides, the CDR3 is TGTGCCAGCAGCCGACGGGACAGGGTATCCTACGAGCAGTACTTC.